This section outlines one TCR beta chain sequence together with its context. Its antigen is unknown. This CDR3 has 11 amino acids. Primers for the PCR totalled 60 Vbeta and 13 Jbeta. The table came from immunoSEQ multiplex PCR; TCRdb's copy has only in-frame clones and leaves some out. This sample carries around 130,000 clones, over 60% of them seen once, and the ten largest clones take 1.5% to 2%. These data originate in a study of cytomegalovirus exposure and HLA in healthy donors. About the study: Around 83% of roughly 430 genotyped donors fell in the Caucasian-associated ancestry cluster.

The study, taken as a whole, reports: The authors later found most CMV-associated TCR beta chains appeared HLA-restricted. Most TCR sequences were uncommon, yet certain public TCRs appeared in many donors.

The receptor was derived from a man in his forties in good health and CMV-seronegative. The genes are TRBV23-1 and TRBJ2-3; 7 nucleotides match TRBD1. TRBV23-1 is classed as an ORF, of uncertain function. The sequenced sample consisted of PBMCs. The CDR3 coding sequence is TGCGCACCCGACAGGGCAGATACGCAGTATTTT. Protein product: CAPDRADTQYF.